This T cell receptor beta chain was sequenced during a study of T cell responses to AZD1222 COVID-19 vaccine. Study-level points and caveats: Clonal diversity may have been underestimated, and the donors were mostly white British, with more females than males. Mapped onto spike, vaccine-associated CD4 TCRs spanned it and were dominant at 160-218 and 743-854. Repertoire sampling occurred only after the peak T cell response.

On this clone itself: Its target is not known.

The data were produced by immunoSEQ multiplex PCR, yet TCRdb's version contains in-frame clones alone and is incomplete. The data show some 130,000 clones, roughly 89% seen once. The receptor was derived from an adult in good health. Sequenced material: peripheral blood, taken on day 0 of AZD1222 vaccination.

The CDR3 sequence is CASSLDQGLGYTF. The DNA of the CDR3 is TGTGCCAGCAGCTTAGACCAGGGTCTTGGCTACACCTTC. The chain recombines TRBV13 with TRBJ1-2; TRBD1 might be the D (5 bases). The V end lost 1 base, the J end lost 7 bases, and 10 bases lay between the germline ends. Germline loops: CDR1 PRHDT, CDR2 FYEKMQ (reference sequence). The length of the CDR3 is 13 residues.